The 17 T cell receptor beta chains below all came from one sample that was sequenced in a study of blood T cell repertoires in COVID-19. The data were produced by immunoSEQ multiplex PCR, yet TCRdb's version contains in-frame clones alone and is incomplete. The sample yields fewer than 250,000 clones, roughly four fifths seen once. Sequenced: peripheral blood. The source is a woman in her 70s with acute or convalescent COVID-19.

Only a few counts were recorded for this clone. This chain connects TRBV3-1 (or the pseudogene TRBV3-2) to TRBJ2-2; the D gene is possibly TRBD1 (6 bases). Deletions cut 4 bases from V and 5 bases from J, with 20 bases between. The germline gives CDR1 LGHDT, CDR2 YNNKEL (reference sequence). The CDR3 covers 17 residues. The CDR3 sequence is CASSPLRGAVRTGELFF. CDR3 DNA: TGTGCCAGCAGCCCGCTCAGGGGTGCGGTTAGGACCGGGGAGCTGTTTTTT.

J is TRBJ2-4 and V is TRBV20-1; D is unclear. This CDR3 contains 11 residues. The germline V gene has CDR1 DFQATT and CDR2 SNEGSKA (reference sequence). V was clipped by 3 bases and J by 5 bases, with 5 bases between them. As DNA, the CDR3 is TGCAGTGCTAGCAGTCAAAACATTCAGTACTTC. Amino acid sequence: CSASSQNIQYF.

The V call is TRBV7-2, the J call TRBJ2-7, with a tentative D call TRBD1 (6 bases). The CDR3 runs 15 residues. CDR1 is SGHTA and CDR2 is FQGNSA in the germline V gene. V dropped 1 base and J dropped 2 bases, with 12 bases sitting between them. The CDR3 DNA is TGTGCCAGCAGCTTAGAAGGCAGGGGAACCTACGAGCAGTACTTC. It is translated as CASSLEGRGTYEQYF.

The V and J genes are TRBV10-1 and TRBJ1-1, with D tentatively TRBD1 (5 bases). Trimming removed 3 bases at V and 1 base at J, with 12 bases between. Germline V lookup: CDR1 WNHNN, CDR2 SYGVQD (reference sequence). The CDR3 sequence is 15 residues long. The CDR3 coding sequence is TGCGCCAGCAGTGACGGGGGGGTCCGGAACACTGAAGCTTTCTTT. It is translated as CASSDGGVRNTEAFF.

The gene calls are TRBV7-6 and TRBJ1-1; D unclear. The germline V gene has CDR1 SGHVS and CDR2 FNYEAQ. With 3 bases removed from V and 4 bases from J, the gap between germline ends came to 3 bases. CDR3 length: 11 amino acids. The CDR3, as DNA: TGTGCCAGCAGCTTCGGCACTGAAGCTTTCTTT. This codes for CASSFGTEAFF.

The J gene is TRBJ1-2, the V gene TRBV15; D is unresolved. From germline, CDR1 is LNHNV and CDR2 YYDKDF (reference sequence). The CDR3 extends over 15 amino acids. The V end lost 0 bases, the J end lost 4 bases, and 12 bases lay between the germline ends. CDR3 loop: CATSREVGSLYGYTF. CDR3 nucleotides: TGTGCCACCAGCAGAGAGGTCGGGTCTCTCTATGGCTACACCTTC.

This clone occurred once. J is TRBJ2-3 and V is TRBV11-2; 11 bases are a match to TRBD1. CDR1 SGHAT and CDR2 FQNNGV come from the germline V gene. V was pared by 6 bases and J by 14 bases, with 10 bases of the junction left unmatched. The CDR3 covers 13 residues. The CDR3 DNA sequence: TGTGCCAGCAGTCCGGCGGGGACAGGGGGAAGGTATTTT. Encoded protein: CASSPAGTGGRYF. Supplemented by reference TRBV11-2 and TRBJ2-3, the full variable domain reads EAGVAQSPRYKIIEKRQSVAFWCNPISGHATLYWYQQILGQGPKLLIQFQNNGVVDDSQLPKDRFSAERLKGVDSTLKIQPAKLEDSAVYLCASSPAGTGGRYFGPGTRLTVL.

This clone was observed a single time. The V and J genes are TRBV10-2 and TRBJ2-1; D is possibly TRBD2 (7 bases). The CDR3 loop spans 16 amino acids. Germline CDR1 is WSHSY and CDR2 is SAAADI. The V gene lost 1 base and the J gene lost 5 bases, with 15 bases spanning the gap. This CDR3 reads CASSEWGGLRHNEQFF. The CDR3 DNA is TGCGCCAGCAGTGAGTGGGGGGGCCTGAGACACAATGAGCAGTTCTTC.

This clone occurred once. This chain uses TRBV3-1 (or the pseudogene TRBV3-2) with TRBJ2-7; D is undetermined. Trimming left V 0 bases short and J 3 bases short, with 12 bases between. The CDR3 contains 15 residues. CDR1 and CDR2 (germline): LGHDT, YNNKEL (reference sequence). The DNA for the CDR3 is TGTGCCAGCAGCCAAGACTCACATCGCGGCTACGAGCAGTACTTC. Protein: CASSQDSHRGYEQYF.

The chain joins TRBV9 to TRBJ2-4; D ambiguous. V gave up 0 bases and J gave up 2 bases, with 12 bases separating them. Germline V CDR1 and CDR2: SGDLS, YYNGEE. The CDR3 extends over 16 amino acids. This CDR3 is CASSVASDIPKNIQYF. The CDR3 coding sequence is TGTGCCAGCAGCGTAGCTTCCGACATACCCAAAAACATTCAGTACTTC.

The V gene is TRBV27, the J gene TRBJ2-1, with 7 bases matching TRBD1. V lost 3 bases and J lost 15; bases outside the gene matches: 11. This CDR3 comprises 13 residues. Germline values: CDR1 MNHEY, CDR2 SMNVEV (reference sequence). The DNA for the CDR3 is TGTGCCAGCAGTTTTATACTACAGGGGAATCTGTTCTTC. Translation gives CASSFILQGNLFF.

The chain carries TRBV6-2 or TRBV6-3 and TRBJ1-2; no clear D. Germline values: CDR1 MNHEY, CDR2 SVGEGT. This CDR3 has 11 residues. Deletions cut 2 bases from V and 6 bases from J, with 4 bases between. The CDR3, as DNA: TGTGCCAGCAGTTACGCTAATGGCTACACCTTC. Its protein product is CASSYANGYTF.

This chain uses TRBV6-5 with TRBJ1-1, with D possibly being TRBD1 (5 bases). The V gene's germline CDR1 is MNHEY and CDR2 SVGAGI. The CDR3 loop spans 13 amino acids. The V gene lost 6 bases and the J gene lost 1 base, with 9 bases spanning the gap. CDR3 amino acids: CASSYTGNTEAFF. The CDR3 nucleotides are TGTGCCAGCAGCTACACAGGGAACACTGAAGCTTTCTTT.

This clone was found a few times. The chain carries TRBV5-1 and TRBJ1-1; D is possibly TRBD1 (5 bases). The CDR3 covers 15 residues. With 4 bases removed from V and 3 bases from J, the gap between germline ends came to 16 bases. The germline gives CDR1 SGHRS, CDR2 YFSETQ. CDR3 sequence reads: CASSPFIGGDTEAFF. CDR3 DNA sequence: TGCGCCAGCAGCCCGTTTATTGGGGGGGACACTGAAGCTTTCTTT.

CDR3 in DNA: TGTGCCAGCAGCAAAGCGGTGGGAGGGATCACAGATACGCAGTATTTT. This translates into CASSKAVGGITDTQYF. The genes are TRBV21-1 and TRBJ2-3; TRBD2 is taken as the D call from the table, unchecked against the DNA. TRBV21-1 is a recognized pseudogene. The CDR3 consists of 16 residues.

As DNA, the CDR3 is TGTGCCAGCAGCCAAACAGGACCCTATGGCTACACCTTC. Its translation is CASSQTGPYGYTF. The chain couples TRBV14 to TRBJ1-2; perhaps TRBD1 as D (5 bases). CDR3 length: 13 amino acids. CDR1 is SGHDN and CDR2 is FVKESK in the germline V gene. V was trimmed by 2 bases and J by 4 bases, leaving 8 bases between them.

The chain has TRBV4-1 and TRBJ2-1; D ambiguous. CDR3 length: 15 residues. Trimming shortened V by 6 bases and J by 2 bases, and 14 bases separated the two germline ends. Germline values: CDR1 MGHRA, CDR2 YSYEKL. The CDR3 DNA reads TGCGCCAGCAGTCTCAGCGCTTCGGCCTACAATGAGCAGTTCTTC. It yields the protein CASSLSASAYNEQFF.